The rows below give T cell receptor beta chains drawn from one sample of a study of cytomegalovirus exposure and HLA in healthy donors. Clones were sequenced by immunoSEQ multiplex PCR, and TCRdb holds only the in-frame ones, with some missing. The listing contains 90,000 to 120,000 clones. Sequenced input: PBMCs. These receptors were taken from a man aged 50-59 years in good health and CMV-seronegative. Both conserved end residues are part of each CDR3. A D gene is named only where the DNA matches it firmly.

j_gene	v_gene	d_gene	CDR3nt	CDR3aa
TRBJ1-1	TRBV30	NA	TGTGCCTGGAGTGCCCTACTCAGGGGGAACACTGAAGCTTTCTTT	CAWSALLRGNTEAFF
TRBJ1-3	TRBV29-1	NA	TGCAGCGTTACAGATCTGAGTAACACCATATATTTT	CSVTDLSNTIYF
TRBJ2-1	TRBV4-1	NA	TGCGCCAGCAGCCAAGGATTCGACTCCGGGAGTTACAATGAGCAGTTCTTC	CASSQGFDSGSYNEQFF
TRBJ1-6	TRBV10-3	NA	TGTGCCATCAGGACGACGGAGGCCTCCTATAATTCACCCCTCCACTTT	CAIRTTEASYNSPLHF
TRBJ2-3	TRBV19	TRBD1	TGTGCCAGTAGCAGGGGGACAGATACGCAGTATTTT	CASSRGTDTQYF
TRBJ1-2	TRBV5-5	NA	TGTGCCAGCAGCTTGGCCGGGGGTGAGGATGGCTACACCTTC	CASSLAGGEDGYTF
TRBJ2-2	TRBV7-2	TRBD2	TGTGCCAGCAGCTTTTTAGCGGGAGGGCCTTTGACCGGGGAGCTGTTTTTT	CASSFLAGGPLTGELFF
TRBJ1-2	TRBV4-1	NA	TGCGCCAGCAGCCAAGAACCGTGGACAGATAACTATGGCTACACCTTC	CASSQEPWTDNYGYTF
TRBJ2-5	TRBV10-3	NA	TGTGCCATCAGTGAGTCTGGAGGGGGCAAGGAGACCCAGTACTTC	CAISESGGGKETQYF
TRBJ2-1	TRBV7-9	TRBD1	TGTGCCAGCAGCTTACGGACAGGGGAGGGGACCATTGAGCAGTTCTTC	CASSLRTGEGTIEQFF
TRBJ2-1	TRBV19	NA	TGTGCCAGTAGTCCTCATATCGGGGATAACAATGAGCAGTTCTTC	CASSPHIGDNNEQFF
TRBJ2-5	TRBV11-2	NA	TGTGCCAGCAGCTTAGAGTGGCAGGGTGAGGAGACCCAGTACTTC	CASSLEWQGEETQYF
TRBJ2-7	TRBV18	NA	TGTGCCAGCTCACCGGAGGGATACGAGCAGTACTTC	CASSPEGYEQYF
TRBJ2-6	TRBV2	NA	TGTGCCAGCACATTCACAGGGTCTGGGGCCAACGTCCTGACTTTC	CASTFTGSGANVLTF
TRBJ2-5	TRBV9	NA	TGTGCCAGCAGCGTAGCGGAACAGGGTCAAGAGACCCAGTACTTC	CASSVAEQGQETQYF
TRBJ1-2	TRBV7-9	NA	TGTGCCAGCAGCCCTCCTGAGTATGCTAACTATGGCTACACCTTC	CASSPPEYANYGYTF
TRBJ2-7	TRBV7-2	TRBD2	TGTGCCAGCAGCTATGGGGGACTAGTGAATTTTGACGAGCAGTACTTC	CASSYGGLVNFDEQYF
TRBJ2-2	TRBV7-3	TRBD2	TGTGCCAGCAGCTTAAACGCAGCGGGAAACACCGGGGAGCTGTTTTTT	CASSLNAAGNTGELFF
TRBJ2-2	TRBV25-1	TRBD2	TGTGCCAGCAGTGTCACACTCGGGGGGACGAACACCGGGGAGCTGTTTTTT	CASSVTLGGTNTGELFF
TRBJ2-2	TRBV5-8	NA	TGTGCCAGCTCGATCGCGACAGATTACACCGGGGAGCTGTTTTTT	CASSIATDYTGELFF
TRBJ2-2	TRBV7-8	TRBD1	TGTGCCAGCAGCCCCATTGCCGGACAGGGGGCGAGTCGGTTCGGGGAGCTGTTTTTT	CASSPIAGQGASRFGELFF
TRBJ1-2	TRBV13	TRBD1	TGTGCCAGCAGCTTAGGCCTCAGGGGGAATGGCTACACCTTC	CASSLGLRGNGYTF
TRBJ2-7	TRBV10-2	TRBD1	TGCGCCAGCAGTGAACTGCCCGGGACAGGGCAGAACTCTTACGAGCAGTACTTC	CASSELPGTGQNSYEQYF
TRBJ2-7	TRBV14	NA	TGTGCCAGCAGCCAGCTCGGCGGCGAGCAGTACTTC	CASSQLGGEQYF
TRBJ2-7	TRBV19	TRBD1	TGTGCCAGTAGTATATCCCAGGGGGCCTCCTACGAGCAGTACTTC	CASSISQGASYEQYF
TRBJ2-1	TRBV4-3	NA	TGCGCCAGCAGCCAAGAAGGGGCAGCGTACAATGAGCAGTTCTTC	CASSQEGAAYNEQFF
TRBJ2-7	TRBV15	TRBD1	TGTGCCACCAGCAGAGATCTTGGACAGGGGGCCGAGCAGTACTTC	CATSRDLGQGAEQYF
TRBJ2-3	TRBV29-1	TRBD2	TGCAGCGTTGAACTAGCGGGAGGAACAGATACGCAGTATTTT	CSVELAGGTDTQYF
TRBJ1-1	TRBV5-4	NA	TGTGCCAGCAGCTTACAGGGTACTGCTGAAGCTTTCTTT	CASSLQGTAEAFF
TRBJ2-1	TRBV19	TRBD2	TGTGCCAGTAGCAGACTAGCGGGAGGGAACTACAATGAGCAGTTCTTC	CASSRLAGGNYNEQFF